Shown below are 11 T cell receptor beta chains from a single sample sequenced in a study of siplizumab effects on memory and regulatory T cells. Sequencing was performed with immunoSEQ multiplex PCR; in TCRdb, only in-frame clones are kept and a portion is missing. The sample shows fewer than 1,500 clones, roughly 71% of them seen only once. The sequenced sample was TEMRA CD8+ T cells sorted from blood. Sample subset: unstimulated CD8+ CD45RA+ effector memory T cells. These receptor sequences come from a human donor in good health.

The V gene is TRBV5-6, the J gene TRBJ2-1, with 9 bases lining up with TRBD1. The CDR3 contains 15 residues. CDR1 is SGHDT, CDR2 YYEEEE, per germline. The trim removed 2 bases at V and 4 bases at J, leaving 4 bases unmatched. The CDR3 coding sequence is TGTGCCAGCAGCTTCGGGGACAGGGCTTACAATGAGCAGTTCTTC. This encodes CASSFGDRAYNEQFF.

This chain uses TRBV2 with TRBJ2-7; no clear D. The CDR3 contains 13 residues. Germline CDR1 reads SNHLY; CDR2 reads FYNNEI. Deletions cut 8 bases from V and 4 bases from J, with 15 bases between. CDR3 region: CASSVEEWYEQYF. DNA for the CDR3: TGTGCCAGCTCCGTCGAGGAGTGGTACGAGCAGTACTTC.

The rearrangement uses TRBV5-1 and TRBJ1-1; 9 bases agree with TRBD1. Per the germline V gene, CDR1 is SGHRS and CDR2 is YFSETQ. This CDR3 is built from 14 residues. V was clipped by 3 bases and J by 0 bases; unmatched bases: 0. The CDR3 spells CASSWDRVNTEAFF. CDR3 in DNA: TGCGCCAGCAGCTGGGACAGGGTGAACACTGAAGCTTTCTTT.

The chain links TRBV19 to TRBJ1-1; TRBD1 might be the D (6 bases). The CDR3 consists of 18 residues. Trimming took 4 bases from V and 0 from J, leaving 21 bases between them. From germline, CDR1 is LNHDA and CDR2 SQIVND (reference sequence). The CDR3 nucleotides are TGTGCCAGTAGTACGTCGGGACAACGCTATTACATGAACACTGAAGCTTTCTTT. Its translation is CASSTSGQRYYMNTEAFF.

The chain uses TRBV6-5 and TRBJ1-1; tentative D call: TRBD1 (5 bases). V was trimmed by 6 bases and J by 0 bases, leaving 11 bases between them. The CDR3 totals 14 residues. Germline CDR1 is MNHEY and CDR2 is SVGAGI. The CDR3 is CASRSATVNTEAFF. The CDR3 bases are TGTGCCAGCAGATCCGCGACAGTGAACACTGAAGCTTTCTTT.

This chain links TRBV27 with TRBJ1-1; TRBD1 might be the D (6 bases). The germline V gene has CDR1 MNHEY and CDR2 SMNVEV (reference sequence). CDR3 length: 13 residues. With 3 bases removed from V and 11 bases from J, the gap between germline ends came to 16 bases. In nucleotides, the CDR3 is TGTGCCAGCAGTTTTTTTTCAGGGGAAGACGCTTTCTTT. Protein sequence: CASSFFSGEDAFF.

V is TRBV6-5 and J is TRBJ2-1, with TRBD2 matching 7 bases. J was trimmed by 5 bases and V by 6 bases; bases with no gene match: 10. This CDR3 is 15 amino acids long. Germline loops: CDR1 MNHEY, CDR2 SVGAGI. CDR3 loop: CASRESGTTNNEQFF. CDR3 DNA sequence: TGTGCCAGCAGGGAAAGCGGGACTACTAACAATGAGCAGTTCTTC.

The sample holds a few counts of this clone. One junction end disagrees with the germline gene, perhaps due to a read error. The chain is built from TRBV5-5 and TRBJ2-6; no clear D. This CDR3 comprises 14 residues. Germline V gene data show CDR1 as SGHKS and CDR2 as YYEKEE (reference sequence). CDR3 coding DNA: TGCGCCATTGGCCACTCCTCTGGGGCCAACGTCCTGACTTTC. Its translation is CAIGHSSGANVLTF.

This sequence joins TRBV19 and TRBJ2-1; D is ambiguous. This CDR3 region has 14 residues. From germline, CDR1 is LNHDA and CDR2 SQIVND (reference sequence). The ends were cut back, 1 base at V and 9 bases at J, with 13 bases in the middle. CDR3 coding DNA: TGTGCCAGTAGTATAGTATATCTGGGCGGTGAGCAGTTCTTC. Its protein is CASSIVYLGGEQFF.

V is TRBV27 and J is TRBJ2-1, with 11 bases identical to TRBD1. Trimming at V came to 3 bases and at J to 6 bases, leaving 4 bases not matched to a gene. CDR3 size: 15 residues. Germline V gene sequence: CDR1 MNHEY, CDR2 SMNVEV (reference sequence). The CDR3 DNA sequence: TGTGCCAGCAGTTTTCGGGGACAGGGGGGCAATGAGCAGTTCTTC. Translation gives CASSFRGQGGNEQFF.

This clone has a handful of counts. The V gene is TRBV2, the J gene TRBJ1-2; D is unresolved. This CDR3 has 14 residues. In germline, CDR1 is SNHLY, CDR2 FYNNEI. The V and J ends lost 4 bases and 0 bases respectively, with 9 bases between them. CDR3 coding DNA: TGTGCCAGCAGTGGAGGGATGGCTAACTATGGCTACACCTTC. It codes for CASSGGMANYGYTF.